Listed below are T cell receptor beta chains from one sample, sequenced in a study of blood T cell repertoires in COVID-19. Clones were read by immunoSEQ multiplex PCR, and TCRdb kept only the in-frame ones, dropping some. This table has about 32,000 clones, around 86% appearing once. The sequenced sample consisted of peripheral blood. The receptors were gathered from a man aged 60 to 69 with active COVID-19. Each CDR3 is given with its conserved first and last residue. The order of the fields is V gene, clone size, J gene, CDR3 length, CDR3 protein. Clone size, where shown, is once, few, many, or a class for clones that have expanded.

>TRBV9|once|TRBJ2-1|11
CASSVNFEQFF
>TRBV5-8|.|TRBJ2-7|13
CASSLVQRTGGDF
>TRBV6-2/TRBV6-3|.|TRBJ1-2|14
CASSPGTGGRGYTF
>TRBV12-3/TRBV12-4|once|TRBJ2-3|11
CASSFGDTQYF
>TRBV19|.|TRBJ2-3|14
CASSMIWGADTQYF
>TRBV7-2|once|TRBJ1-2|15
CASRLQGALNYGYTF
>TRBV7-2|.|TRBJ2-4|15
CASGLDGLAKNIQYF
>TRBV12-3/TRBV12-4|.|TRBJ1-1|12
CASSRGNTEAFF
>TRBV11-2|.|TRBJ2-3|16
CASSIRGRARTDTQYF
>TRBV30|few|TRBJ2-7|12
CAYHTGFNEQYF
>TRBV4-2|.|TRBJ2-1|16
CASSPGGTSSGNEQFF
>TRBV27|once|TRBJ1-5|15
CASSMGGYSNQPQHF
>TRBV25-1|few|TRBJ2-1|15
CASSEGSGRPHEQFF
>TRBV9|.|TRBJ2-7|15
CASSSGVRSSYEQYF
>TRBV6-2/TRBV6-3|.|TRBJ2-3|16
CASSRGLAGAEDTQYF
>TRBV6-2/TRBV6-3|.|TRBJ1-4|13
CASSWDINEKLFF
>TRBV7-9|.|TRBJ2-1|14
CASSLGLAGDEQFF
>TRBV11-3|.|TRBJ2-1|16
CASSSPGTSGTDEQFF
>TRBV7-8|.|TRBJ2-2|16
CASSLDPSGVTGELFF
>TRBV15|.|TRBJ2-4|19
CATSRDWIAGEVAKNIQYF
>TRBV6-5|.|TRBJ1-5|14
CASRVGAGNQPQHF
>TRBV11-3|.|TRBJ2-1|15
CASSFASGRYNEQFF
>TRBV18|.|TRBJ2-1|16
CASSPTGVSVGNEQFF
>TRBV27|.|TRBJ1-1|11
CASSRGGEAFF
>TRBV7-2|.|TRBJ2-1|17
CASSLSSLAGAYNEQFF
>TRBV9|.|TRBJ2-7|19
CASSHRDPTSGTEMGEQYF
>TRBV12-3/TRBV12-4|.|TRBJ1-2|13
CASSQQGTYGYTF
>TRBV4-2|.|TRBJ2-1|16
CASSQGSGGWGNEQFF
>TRBV10-3|.|TRBJ2-7|12
CAISVSSYEQYF
>TRBV19|.|TRBJ1-2|13
CASSIQGADGYTF
>TRBV29-1|.|TRBJ2-7|11
CSGAYGYEQYF
>TRBV7-2|.|TRBJ1-1|15
CASSLTGGKTLEAFF
>TRBV30|.|TRBJ2-3|12
CAWSIYTDTQYF
>TRBV20-1|.|TRBJ2-1|9
CSAAGTTVF
>TRBV10-1|.|TRBJ1-6|18
CASSESSKQGSYNSPLHF
>TRBV5-1|.|TRBJ2-7|16
CASSLGSGTSPYEQYF
>TRBV27|.|TRBJ1-2|12
CASSQTGVGYTF
>TRBV6-1|.|TRBJ2-5|14
CASSESMGRETQYF
>TRBV7-3|.|TRBJ2-3|14
CASSNDRSTDTQYF
>TRBV7-6|.|TRBJ2-7|12
CASSLEGAQQYF
>TRBV7-2|.|TRBJ2-3|18
CASSQGGSGGRSVDTQYF
>TRBV24-1|once|TRBJ2-1|11
CATSNRNEQFF
>TRBV29-1|once|TRBJ2-3|15
CSVEGGALSTDTQYF
>TRBV6-4|.|TRBJ2-3|15
CASSVSGGAADTQYF
>TRBV6-1|.|TRBJ1-5|16
CASSDGGTGGNQPQHF
>TRBV7-9|few|TRBJ2-4|15
CASSLPGLAKNIQYF
>TRBV10-3|.|TRBJ2-7|14
CAISDGTVSYEQYF
>TRBV15|.|TRBJ2-7|14
CATSSGQGTYEQYF